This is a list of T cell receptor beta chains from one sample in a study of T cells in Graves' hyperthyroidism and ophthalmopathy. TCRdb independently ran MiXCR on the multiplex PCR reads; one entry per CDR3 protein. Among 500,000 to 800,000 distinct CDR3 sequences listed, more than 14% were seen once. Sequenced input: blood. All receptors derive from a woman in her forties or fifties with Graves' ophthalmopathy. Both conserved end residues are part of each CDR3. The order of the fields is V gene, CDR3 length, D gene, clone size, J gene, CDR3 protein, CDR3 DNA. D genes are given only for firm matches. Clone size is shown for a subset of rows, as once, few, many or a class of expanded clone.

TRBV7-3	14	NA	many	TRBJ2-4	CASSLEQGANIQYF	TGTGCCAGCAGCTTAGAACAGGGTGCGAACATTCAGTACTTC
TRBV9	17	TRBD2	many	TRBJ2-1	CASSVGPGTSGMNEQFF	TGTGCCAGCAGCGTAGGCCCCGGGACTAGCGGGATGAATGAGCAGTTCTTC
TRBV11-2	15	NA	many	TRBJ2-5	CASSPRGGSGETQYF	TGTGCCAGCAGCCCCAGAGGGGGATCGGGGGAGACCCAGTACTTC
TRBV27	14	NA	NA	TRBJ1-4	CASRQTRANEKLFF	TGTGCCAGCAGGCAAACCAGGGCTAATGAAAAACTGTTTTTT
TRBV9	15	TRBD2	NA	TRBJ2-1	CASSPYSGRSNEQFF	TGTGCCAGCAGCCCCTATAGCGGGAGATCGAATGAGCAGTTCTTC
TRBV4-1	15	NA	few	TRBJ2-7	CASSQDWGPWVEQYF	TGCGCCAGCAGCCAAGATTGGGGACCTTGGGTTGAGCAGTACTTC
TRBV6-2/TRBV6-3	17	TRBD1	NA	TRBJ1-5	CASRPAQGSTSNQPQHF	TGTGCCAGCAGACCCGCACAGGGGTCGACCAGCAATCAGCCCCAGCATTTT
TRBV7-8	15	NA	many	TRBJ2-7	CASTPYRQSSYEQYF	TGTGCCAGCACCCCCTACCGGCAGAGCTCCTACGAGCAGTACTTC
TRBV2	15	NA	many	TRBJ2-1	CASSESRGSYNEQFF	TGTGCCAGCAGTGAATCGCGGGGCTCCTACAATGAGCAGTTCTTC
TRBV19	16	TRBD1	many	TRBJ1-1	CASSIAGGTLNTEAFF	TGTGCCAGTAGTATAGCAGGGGGGACACTGAACACTGAAGCTTTCTTT
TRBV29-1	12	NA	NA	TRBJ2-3	CSVGQTPDTQYF	TGCAGCGTTGGTCAGACACCAGATACGCAGTATTTT
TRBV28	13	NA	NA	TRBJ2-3	CASSEGRTDTQYF	TGTGCCAGCAGTGAGGGCCGCACAGATACGCAGTATTTT
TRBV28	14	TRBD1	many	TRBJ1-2	CASSWSGTGYGYTF	TGTGCCAGCAGTTGGTCCGGGACAGGGTATGGCTACACCTTC
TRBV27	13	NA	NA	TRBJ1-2	CASSQQGFNGYTF	TGTGCCAGCAGTCAACAGGGTTTCAATGGCTACACCTTC
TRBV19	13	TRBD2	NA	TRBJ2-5	CASNPTSGSSQYF	TGTGCCAGTAACCCGACTAGCGGGAGTAGCCAGTACTTC
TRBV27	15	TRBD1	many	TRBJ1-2	CASRDLRGRKIGYTF	TGTGCCAGCAGGGACCTCAGGGGGCGCAAGATTGGCTACACCTTC
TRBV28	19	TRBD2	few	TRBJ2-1	CASSLNFLGLAGGPNEQFF	TGTGCCAGCAGTTTAAACTTTCTCGGACTAGCGGGAGGGCCGAATGAGCAGTTCTTC
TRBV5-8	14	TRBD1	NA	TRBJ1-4	CASSSTGVVGKLFF	TGTGCCAGCAGCTCAACAGGGGTCGTCGGAAAACTGTTTTTT
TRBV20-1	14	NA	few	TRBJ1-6	CSARDISGNSPLHF	TGCAGTGCTAGAGACATCTCGGGAAATTCACCCCTCCACTTT
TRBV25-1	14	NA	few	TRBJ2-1	CASSEFKSSDEQFF	TGTGCCAGCAGTGAATTCAAGTCTAGCGATGAGCAGTTCTTC
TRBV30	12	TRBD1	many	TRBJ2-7	CAWSVDRVEQYF	TGTGCCTGGAGTGTAGACAGGGTTGAGCAGTACTTC
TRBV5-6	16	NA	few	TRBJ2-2	CASSLEGEDYTGELFF	TGTGCCAGCAGCTTGGAGGGGGAGGATTACACCGGGGAGCTGTTTTTT
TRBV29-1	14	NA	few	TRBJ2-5	CSVTQGERGETQYF	TGCAGCGTTACCCAGGGTGAGCGAGGGGAGACCCAGTACTTC
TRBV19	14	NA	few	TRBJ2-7	CASSMGGGSYEQYF	TGTGCCAGTAGTATGGGTGGCGGGTCCTACGAGCAGTACTTC
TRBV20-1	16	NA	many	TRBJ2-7	CSAFDLTGIFSYEQYF	TGCAGTGCTTTTGACCTAACAGGGATCTTTTCCTACGAGCAGTACTTC
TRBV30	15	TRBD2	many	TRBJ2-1	CAWSVRGGPLNEQFF	TGTGCCTGGAGTGTTAGGGGAGGGCCTCTCAATGAGCAGTTCTTC
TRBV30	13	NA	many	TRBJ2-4	CAWTGQDNNIQYF	TGTGCCTGGACGGGGCAGGACAATAACATTCAGTACTTC
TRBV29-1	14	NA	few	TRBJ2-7	CSVASRDSSYEQYF	TGCAGCGTTGCCTCCCGGGACTCCTCCTACGAGCAGTACTTC
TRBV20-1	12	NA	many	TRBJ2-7	CSAAKPPYEQYF	TGCAGTGCTGCGAAGCCTCCTTACGAGCAGTACTTC
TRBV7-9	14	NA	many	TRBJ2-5	CASSLGEYQETQYF	TGTGCCAGCAGCTTAGGAGAGTACCAAGAGACCCAGTACTTC
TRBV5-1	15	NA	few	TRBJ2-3	CASSLVSGVQDTQYF	TGCGCCAGCAGCTTGGTCTCCGGGGTGCAAGATACGCAGTATTTT
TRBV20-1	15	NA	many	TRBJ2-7	CSAARGGQEPPEQYF	TGCAGTGCTGCCCGGGGAGGACAGGAACCTCCCGAGCAGTACTTC
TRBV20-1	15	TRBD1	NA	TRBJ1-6	CSARGDRGYNSPLHF	TGCAGTGCTAGAGGAGACAGGGGGTATAATTCACCCCTCCACTTT
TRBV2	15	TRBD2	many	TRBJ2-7	CASSRLAGELYEQYF	TGTGCCAGCAGTCGACTAGCGGGAGAGCTCTACGAGCAGTACTTC
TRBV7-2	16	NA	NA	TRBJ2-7	CASSLGASRPPYEQYF	TGTGCCAGCAGCTTAGGGGCTAGCAGACCTCCCTACGAGCAGTACTTC
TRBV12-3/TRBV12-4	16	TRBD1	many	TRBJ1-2	CASSLAFRTGFYGYTF	TGTGCCAGCAGTTTAGCGTTCCGGACAGGGTTCTATGGCTACACCTTC
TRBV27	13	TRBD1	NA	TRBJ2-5	CASSPGQFLRGYF	TGTGCCAGCAGTCCGGGACAGTTCCTCAGGGGGTACTTC